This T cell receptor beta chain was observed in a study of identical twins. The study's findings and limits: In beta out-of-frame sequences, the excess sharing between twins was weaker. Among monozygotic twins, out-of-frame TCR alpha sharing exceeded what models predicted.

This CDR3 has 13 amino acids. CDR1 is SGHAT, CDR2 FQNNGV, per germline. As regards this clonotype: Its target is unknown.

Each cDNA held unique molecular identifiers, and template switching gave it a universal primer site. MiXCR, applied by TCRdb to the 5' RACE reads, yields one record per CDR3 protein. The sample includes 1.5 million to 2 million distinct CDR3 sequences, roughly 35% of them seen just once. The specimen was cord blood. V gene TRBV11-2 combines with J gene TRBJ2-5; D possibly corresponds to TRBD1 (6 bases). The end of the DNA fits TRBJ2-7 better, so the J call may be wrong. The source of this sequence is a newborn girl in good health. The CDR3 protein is CASSTDSLDEQYF. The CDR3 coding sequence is TGTGCCAGCAGTACGGACAGTTTAGACGAGCAGTACTTC.